This entry describes one T cell receptor beta chain. This sample stems from a study of blood T cell repertoires in COVID-19. In the study overall: Material from acute and convalescent COVID-19 was sourced from the United States, Italy and Spain.

Authors' analysis steps: Amplification with reference gene primers provided the estimates of nucleated cell counts. Repertoires were generated with immunoSEQ multiplex PCR, while TCRdb's copy carries only in-frame clones and drops some. V, J and clone size reflect that table, while D and trimming were determined from the DNA. Of 150,000 to 200,000 clones in the sample, roughly 80% were seen once. The sequenced sample consisted of peripheral blood. The TCR comes from a man in his sixties with active or convalescent COVID-19.

CDR3 residues: CASSLRGPNTDTQYF. The CDR3 bases are TGCGCCAGCAGCCTCAGGGGGCCCAACACAGATACGCAGTATTTT. The chain is built from TRBV5-1 and TRBJ2-3; TRBD1 agrees at 8 bases. The V segment lost 4 bases and the J segment 2 bases; nucleotides outside the gene matches: 6. The CDR3 consists of 15 residues. The germline gives CDR1 SGHRS, CDR2 YFSETQ.